This is a list of T cell receptor beta chains from one sample in a study of control samples from healthy donors and cancer patients. Clones were sequenced by immunoSEQ multiplex PCR, and TCRdb holds only the in-frame ones, with some missing. The sample carries about 140,000 clones, approximately 91% recorded once. Sample: blood. Source of these receptors: a woman in her 30s in good health. Each CDR3 is given with its conserved first and last residue. The order of the fields is clone size, J gene, V gene, CDR3 protein. Not every row has a clone size; where given, it reads once, few, many or a size class.

clone size: NA
J gene: TRBJ2-5
V gene: TRBV7-3
CDR3 protein: CASSLGYRDQETQYF

clone size: NA
J gene: TRBJ2-7
V gene: TRBV15
CDR3 protein: CATSRDLTAIGTSGRAGGEQYF

clone size: NA
J gene: TRBJ1-3
V gene: TRBV28
CDR3 protein: CASRTPGNTIYF

clone size: NA
J gene: TRBJ2-1
V gene: TRBV29-1
CDR3 protein: CSVEVWASSYNEQFF

clone size: NA
J gene: TRBJ2-7
V gene: TRBV5-1
CDR3 protein: CASYREGAVYEQYF

clone size: once
J gene: TRBJ2-1
V gene: TRBV3-1/TRBV3-2
CDR3 protein: CASSGDWYNEQFF

clone size: NA
J gene: TRBJ1-6
V gene: TRBV7-2
CDR3 protein: CASSLVRTGPNSPLHF

clone size: NA
J gene: TRBJ2-2
V gene: TRBV5-1
CDR3 protein: CASSLFNLNTGELFF

clone size: NA
J gene: TRBJ1-6
V gene: TRBV5-1
CDR3 protein: CASSYSTGQANSPLHF

clone size: NA
J gene: TRBJ1-5
V gene: TRBV7-8
CDR3 protein: CASSPGPSRWSNQPQHF

clone size: NA
J gene: TRBJ2-1
V gene: TRBV6-1
CDR3 protein: CASSDRTPGNEQFF

clone size: NA
J gene: TRBJ1-5
V gene: TRBV28
CDR3 protein: CASSNAGAPNQPQHF

clone size: NA
J gene: TRBJ2-1
V gene: TRBV14
CDR3 protein: CASSTSLVSNEQFF

clone size: NA
J gene: TRBJ2-5
V gene: TRBV9
CDR3 protein: CASGRADRSRTQYF